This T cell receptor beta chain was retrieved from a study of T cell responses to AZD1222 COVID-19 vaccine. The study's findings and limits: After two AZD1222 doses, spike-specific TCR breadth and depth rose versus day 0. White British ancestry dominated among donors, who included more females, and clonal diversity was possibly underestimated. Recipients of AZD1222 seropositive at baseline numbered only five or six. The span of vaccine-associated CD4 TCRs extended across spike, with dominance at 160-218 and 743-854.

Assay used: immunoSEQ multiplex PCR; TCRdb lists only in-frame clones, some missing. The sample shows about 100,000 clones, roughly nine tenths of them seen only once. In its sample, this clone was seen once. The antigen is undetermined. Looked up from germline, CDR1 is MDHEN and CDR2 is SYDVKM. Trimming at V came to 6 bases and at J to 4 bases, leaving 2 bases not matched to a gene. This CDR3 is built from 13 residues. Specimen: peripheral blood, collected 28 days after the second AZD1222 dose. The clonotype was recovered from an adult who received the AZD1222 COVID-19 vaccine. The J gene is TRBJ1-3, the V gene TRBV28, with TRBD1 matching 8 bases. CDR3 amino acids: CASRRTGGNTIYF. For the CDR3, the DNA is TGTGCCAGCAGGCGGACAGGGGGAAACACCATATATTTT.